The following is a T cell receptor (beta chain) sequence with its context. Its target is unknown. TCRdb keeps only in-frame clones here, not all; method: immunoSEQ multiplex PCR. Here the sample spans around 64,000 clones, about 90% being singletons. This entry is derived from a study of T cells in localized non-small cell lung cancer. Findings and caveats of the study: Appearance in adjacent lung was seen for a median approximately 59 of the top 100 tumor clones. One tumor region alone was sequenced, and heterogeneity therefore remains possible. Uninvolved nearby lung showed the greatest T cell clonality, exceeding that found in tumor. Longer overall survival associated with higher blood T cell density; shorter survival with higher adjacent-lung clonality.

This CDR3 is built from 12 residues. V lost 3 bases and J 3 bases, leaving 6 bases between the germline ends. Germline V gene sequence: CDR1 MDHEN, CDR2 SYDVKM. The sequencing used peripheral blood, collected before any cancer treatment. The sequence was obtained from a man between 40 and 69 years old with stage I squamous cell lung carcinoma. The chain links TRBV28 to TRBJ2-7; D is ambiguous. The CDR3 spells CASSLQYYEQYF. DNA of the CDR3: TGTGCCAGCAGTTTGCAGTACTACGAGCAGTACTTC.